Each of the 7 T cell receptor beta chains below was sequenced from the same sample in a study of shared T cell receptors in the human thymus. The protocol was immunoSEQ multiplex PCR, while the TCRdb copy is restricted to in-frame clones and leaves out a portion. The sample has about 660,000 clones; over 75% are singletons. These data are also associated with another study on human thymus T cells.

Sample: thymocytes. These TCRs come from a boy under two years old with a congenital heart defect.

V usage is TRBV28 and J usage is TRBJ1-5; D is ambiguous. CDR1 and CDR2 from the germline V gene are MDHEN and SYDVKM. This CDR3 has 15 amino acids. Trimming took 7 bases from V and 5 from J, leaving 18 bases between them. The CDR3 region is CASTAGSPAHQPQHF. The CDR3 DNA sequence: TGTGCCAGCACTGCGGGCTCCCCCGCGCATCAGCCCCAGCATTTT.

CDR3 sequence: CASSQKPSGRSNTGELFF. For the CDR3, the DNA is TGTGCCAGCAGCCAAAAGCCCAGCGGGAGGTCTAACACCGGGGAGCTGTTTTTT. The chain recombines TRBV7-9 with TRBJ2-2; 9 nucleotides match TRBD2. Germline V gives CDR1 SEHNR, CDR2 FQNEAQ (reference sequence). V trimming: 5 bases; J trimming: 2 bases; junction bases outside the gene matches: 12. The CDR3 totals 18 residues.

This sequence joins TRBV7-6 and TRBJ2-1, with TRBD2 matching 8 bases. Germline values: CDR1 SGHVS, CDR2 FNYEAQ. CDR3 length equals 17 residues. Trimming removed 6 bases from V and 6 bases from J; junction bases left unmatched: 16. Here the CDR3 DNA reads TGTGCCAGCAGACAGGAGGGGCCAGCGGGAGAGGGCAATGAGCAGTTCTTC. The encoded protein is CASRQEGPAGEGNEQFF.

The gene calls are TRBV18 and TRBJ2-2; the match to TRBD1 covers 7 bases. Germline trimming cut 2 bases from V and 2 bases from J; bases unmatched to any gene: 5. CDR1 and CDR2 (germline): KGHSH, LQKENI. The CDR3 covers 16 residues. DNA for the CDR3: TGTGCCAGCTCACCATGGACAGGCGCTAACACCGGGGAGCTGTTTTTT. Encoded protein: CASSPWTGANTGELFF.

The V gene is TRBV27, the J gene TRBJ2-7; TRBD2 matches at 10 bases. Trimming cost V 5 bases and J 1 base; bases outside gene matches: 20. The CDR3 totals 20 residues. Germline lookup yields CDR1 MNHEY and CDR2 SMNVEV (reference sequence). The CDR3 bases are TGTGCCAGCAGTCCCACAACCCGCCCTAGCGGGAGTCTTAGGTCCTACGAGCAGTACTTC. Its translation is CASSPTTRPSGSLRSYEQYF.

The V call is TRBV28, the J call TRBJ2-7; 11 bases match TRBD1. Germline-derived CDR1 and CDR2 are MDHEN and SYDVKM. The CDR3 covers 14 residues. V was pared by 10 bases and J by 3 bases, with 8 bases of the junction left unmatched. CDR3 sequence reads: CATLRDRGIYEQYF. DNA of the CDR3: TGTGCCACGCTTAGGGACAGGGGGATCTACGAGCAGTACTTC.

The V call is TRBV6-1, the J call TRBJ2-7; weak D call: TRBD1 (5 bases). CDR1 and CDR2 (germline): MNHNS, SASEGT. Trimming took 3 bases from V and 4 from J, leaving 7 bases between them. The CDR3 sequence is 12 residues long. CDR3 in DNA: TGTGCCAGCAGTGACCAGGGTTACGAGCAGTACTTC. Amino acids: CASSDQGYEQYF.